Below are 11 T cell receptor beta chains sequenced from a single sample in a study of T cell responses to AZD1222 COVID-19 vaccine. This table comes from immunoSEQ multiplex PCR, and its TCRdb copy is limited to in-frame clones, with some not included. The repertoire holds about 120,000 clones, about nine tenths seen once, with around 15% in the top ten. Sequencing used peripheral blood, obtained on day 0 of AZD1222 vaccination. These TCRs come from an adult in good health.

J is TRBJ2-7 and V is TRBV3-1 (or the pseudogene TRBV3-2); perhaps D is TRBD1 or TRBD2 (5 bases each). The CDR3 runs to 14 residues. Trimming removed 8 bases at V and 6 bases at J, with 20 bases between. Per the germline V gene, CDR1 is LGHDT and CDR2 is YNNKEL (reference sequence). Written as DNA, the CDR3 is TGTGCCAGCCGATCCGGGACCCCGACCGGCGAGCAGTACTTC. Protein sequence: CASRSGTPTGEQYF.

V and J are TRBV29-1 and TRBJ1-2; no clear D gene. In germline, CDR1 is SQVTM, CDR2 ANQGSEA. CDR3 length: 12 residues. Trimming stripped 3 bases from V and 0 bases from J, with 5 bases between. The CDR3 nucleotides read TGCAGCGTTGATACAGCTAACTATGGCTACACCTTC. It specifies CSVDTANYGYTF. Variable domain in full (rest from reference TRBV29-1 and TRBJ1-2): SAVISQKPSRDICQRGTSLTIQCQVDSQVTMMFWYRQQPGQSLTLIATANQGSEATYESGFVIDKFPISRPNLTFSTLTVSNMSPEDSSIYLCSVDTANYGYTFGSGTRLTVV.

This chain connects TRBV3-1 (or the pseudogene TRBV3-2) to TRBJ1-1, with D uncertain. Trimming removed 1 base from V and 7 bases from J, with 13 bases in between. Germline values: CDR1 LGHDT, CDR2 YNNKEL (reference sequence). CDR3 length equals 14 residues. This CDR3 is CASSQVHYAIEAFF. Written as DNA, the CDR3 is TGTGCCAGCAGCCAAGTACACTACGCAATTGAAGCTTTCTTT.

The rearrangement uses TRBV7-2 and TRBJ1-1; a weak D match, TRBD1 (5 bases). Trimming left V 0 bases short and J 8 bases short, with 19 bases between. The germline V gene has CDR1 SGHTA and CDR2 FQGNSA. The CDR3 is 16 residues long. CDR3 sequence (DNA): TGTGCCAGCAGCTTAGCGGAGCGTGGAGGGGCCCAAGAAGCTTTCTTT. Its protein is CASSLAERGGAQEAFF. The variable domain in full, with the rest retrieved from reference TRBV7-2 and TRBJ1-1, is GAGVSQSPSNKVTEKGKDVELRCDPISGHTALYWYRQSLGQGLEFLIYFQGNSAPDKSGLPSDRFSAERTGGSVSTLTIQRTQQEDSAVYLCASSLAERGGAQEAFFGQGTRLTVV.

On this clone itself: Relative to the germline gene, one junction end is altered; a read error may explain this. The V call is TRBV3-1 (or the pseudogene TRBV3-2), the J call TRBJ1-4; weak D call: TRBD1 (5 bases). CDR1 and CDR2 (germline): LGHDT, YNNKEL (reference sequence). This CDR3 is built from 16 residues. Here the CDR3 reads CAGSHQRGRSNEKLFF. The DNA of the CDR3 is TGTGCCGGCAGCCACCAGAGGGGACGGAGTAATGAAAAACTGTTTTTT.

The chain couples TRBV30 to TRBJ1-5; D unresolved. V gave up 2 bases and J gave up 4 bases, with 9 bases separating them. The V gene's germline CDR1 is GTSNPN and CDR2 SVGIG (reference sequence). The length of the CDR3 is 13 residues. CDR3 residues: CAWSSGWNQPQHF. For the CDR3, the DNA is TGTGCCTGGAGTAGCGGGTGGAATCAGCCCCAGCATTTT.

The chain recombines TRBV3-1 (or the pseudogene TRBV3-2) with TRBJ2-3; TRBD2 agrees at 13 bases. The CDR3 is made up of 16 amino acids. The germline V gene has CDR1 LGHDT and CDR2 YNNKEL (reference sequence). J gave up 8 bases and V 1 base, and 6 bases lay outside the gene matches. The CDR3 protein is CASSQGLAGGSSTQYF. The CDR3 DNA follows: TGTGCCAGCAGCCAAGGACTAGCGGGGGGTTCAAGTACGCAGTATTTT.

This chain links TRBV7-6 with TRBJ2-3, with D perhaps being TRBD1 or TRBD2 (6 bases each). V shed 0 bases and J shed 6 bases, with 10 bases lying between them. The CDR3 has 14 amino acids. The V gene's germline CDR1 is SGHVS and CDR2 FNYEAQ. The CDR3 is CASSLAGGWDTQYF. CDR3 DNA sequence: TGTGCCAGCAGCTTAGCAGGGGGGTGGGATACGCAGTATTTT.

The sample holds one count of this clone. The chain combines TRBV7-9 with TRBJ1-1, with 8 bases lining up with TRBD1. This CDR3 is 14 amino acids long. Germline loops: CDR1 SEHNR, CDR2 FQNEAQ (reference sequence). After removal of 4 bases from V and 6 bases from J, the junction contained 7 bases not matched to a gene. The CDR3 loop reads CASSYAQGAAEAFF. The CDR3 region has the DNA TGTGCCAGCAGCTACGCTCAGGGGGCGGCTGAAGCTTTCTTT.

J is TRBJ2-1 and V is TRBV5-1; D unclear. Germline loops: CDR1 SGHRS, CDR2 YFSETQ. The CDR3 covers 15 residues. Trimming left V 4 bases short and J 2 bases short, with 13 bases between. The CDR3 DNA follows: TGCGCCAGCAGCCCAATAGACGGCGCCTACAATGAGCAGTTCTTC. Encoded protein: CASSPIDGAYNEQFF. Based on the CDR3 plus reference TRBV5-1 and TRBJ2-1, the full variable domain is KAGVTQTPRYLIKTRGQQVTLSCSPISGHRSVSWYQQTPGQGLQFLFEYFSETQRNKGNFPGRFSGRQFSNSRSEMNVSTLELGDSALYLCASSPIDGAYNEQFFGPGTRLTVL.

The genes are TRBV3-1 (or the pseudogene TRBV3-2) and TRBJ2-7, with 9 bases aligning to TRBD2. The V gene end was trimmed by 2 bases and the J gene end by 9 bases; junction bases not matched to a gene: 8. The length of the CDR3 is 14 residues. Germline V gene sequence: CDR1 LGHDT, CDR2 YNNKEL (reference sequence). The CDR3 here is CASSQPAGGPRQYF. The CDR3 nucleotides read TGTGCCAGCAGCCAACCCGCGGGAGGGCCGCGGCAGTACTTC.